This T cell receptor (beta chain) was identified in a study of CD8+ T cells in alopecia areata. V was pared by 3 bases and J by 8 bases, with 12 bases between. The CDR3 is made up of 13 amino acids. Germline loops: CDR1 SGHRS, CDR2 YFSETQ. As the sequencing template, cDNA was produced by extracting RNA and reverse transcribing it. Clones were read by immunoSEQ multiplex PCR, and TCRdb kept only the in-frame ones, dropping some. Among 140,000 to 150,000 clones listed, roughly 64% were seen once. CD4+ and CD8+ T cells were sorted from PBMCs stained for CD3, CD4 and CD8. This TCR was recovered from a human donor with alopecia areata. The sample in question was CD4+ T cells sorted from blood, obtained at week 0. V usage is TRBV5-1 and J usage is TRBJ2-1; D unresolved. The CDR3 DNA follows: TGCGCCAGCAGCTCTTCCAACGGCGATGAGCAGTTCTTC. Residues: CASSSSNGDEQFF.